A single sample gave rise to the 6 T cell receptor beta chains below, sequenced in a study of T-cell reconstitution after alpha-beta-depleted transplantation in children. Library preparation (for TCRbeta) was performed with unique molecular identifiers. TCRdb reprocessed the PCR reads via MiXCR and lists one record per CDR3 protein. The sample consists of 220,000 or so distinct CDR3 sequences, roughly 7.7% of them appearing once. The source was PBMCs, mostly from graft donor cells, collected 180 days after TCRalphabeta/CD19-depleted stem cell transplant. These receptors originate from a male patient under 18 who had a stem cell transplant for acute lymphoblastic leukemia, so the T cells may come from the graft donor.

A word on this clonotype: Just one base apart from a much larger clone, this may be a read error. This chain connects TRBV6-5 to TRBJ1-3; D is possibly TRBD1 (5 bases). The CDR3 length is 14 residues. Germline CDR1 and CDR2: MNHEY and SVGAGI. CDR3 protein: CASSYGGAGNTINF. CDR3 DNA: TGTGCCAGCAGTTACGGAGGGGCCGGAAACACCATAAATTTT.

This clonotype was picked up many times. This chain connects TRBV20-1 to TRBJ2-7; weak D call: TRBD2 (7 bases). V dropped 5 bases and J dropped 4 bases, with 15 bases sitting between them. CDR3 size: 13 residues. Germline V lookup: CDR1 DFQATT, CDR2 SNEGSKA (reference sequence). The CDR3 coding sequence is TGCAGTGCTCGATCGGGGGGCGAATACGAGCAGTACTTC. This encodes CSARSGGEYEQYF.

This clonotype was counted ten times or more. The chain's CDR3 is CASSPDRVNTGELFF. The CDR3 DNA reads TGTGCCAGCAGCCCGGACAGGGTCAACACCGGGGAGCTGTTTTTT. The gene calls are TRBV4-2 and TRBJ2-2, with TRBD1 identical over 8 bases. This CDR3 is 15 amino acids long. The V gene end was trimmed by 4 bases and the J gene end by 2 bases; junction bases not matched to a gene: 3. Germline CDR1 LGHNA, CDR2 YNFKEQ.

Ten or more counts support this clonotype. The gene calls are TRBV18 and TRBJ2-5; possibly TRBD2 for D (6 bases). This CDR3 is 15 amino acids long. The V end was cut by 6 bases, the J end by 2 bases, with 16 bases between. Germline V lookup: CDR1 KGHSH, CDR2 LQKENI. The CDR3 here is CASSPISGQQETQYF. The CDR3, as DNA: TGTGCCAGCTCCCCAATTAGCGGTCAACAAGAGACCCAGTACTTC.

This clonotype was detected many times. The CDR3 coding sequence is TGTGCCAGCAGCTCCCCTAGGAGGACAGGGAGCACAGATACGCAGTATTTT. The encoded protein is CASSSPRRTGSTDTQYF. The V and J genes are TRBV21-1 and TRBJ2-3; the DNA was not used to check the table's D call, TRBD1. TRBV21-1 is given as a pseudogene. This CDR3 has 17 residues.

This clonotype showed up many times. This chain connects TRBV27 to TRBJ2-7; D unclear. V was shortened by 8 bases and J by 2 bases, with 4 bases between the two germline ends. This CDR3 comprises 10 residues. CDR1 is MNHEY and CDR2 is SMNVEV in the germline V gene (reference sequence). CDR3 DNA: TGTGCCAGCGGAGCCTACGAGCAGTACTTC. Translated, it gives CASGAYEQYF.